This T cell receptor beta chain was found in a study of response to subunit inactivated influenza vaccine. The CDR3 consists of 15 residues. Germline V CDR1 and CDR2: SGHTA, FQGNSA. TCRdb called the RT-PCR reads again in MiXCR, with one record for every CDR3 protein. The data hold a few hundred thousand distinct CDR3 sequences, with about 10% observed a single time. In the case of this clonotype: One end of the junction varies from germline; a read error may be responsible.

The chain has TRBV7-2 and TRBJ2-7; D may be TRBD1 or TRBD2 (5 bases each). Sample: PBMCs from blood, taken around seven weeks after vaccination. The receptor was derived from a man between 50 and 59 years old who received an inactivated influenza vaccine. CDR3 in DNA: TGTGCCAGAAGCTTAGTATCTACGGGACCTTACGAGCAGTACTTC. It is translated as CARSLVSTGPYEQYF. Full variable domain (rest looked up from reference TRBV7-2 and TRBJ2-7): GAGVSQSPSNKVTEKGKDVELRCDPISGHTALYWYRQSLGQGLEFLIYFQGNSAPDKSGLPSDRFSAERTGGSVSTLTIQRTQQEDSAVYLCARSLVSTGPYEQYFGPGTRLTVT.